This TCR beta chain was retrieved from a study of shared clonotypes between healthy human individuals. Repertoires were generated with immunoSEQ multiplex PCR, while TCRdb's copy carries only in-frame clones and drops some. The sample includes roughly 2.1 million clones, about 92% of them seen just once. In the naive CD8 group, cells lacked CD45RO and were positively selected for CCR7, so terminally differentiated effector memory CD45RA+ cells were left out. Caucasian adults residing in Nashville, Tennessee made up all the donors. Broader study findings: Naive CD4 clonotype sharing across several donors was around 5%.

CDR3 length: 14 residues. Trimming stripped 3 bases from V and 2 bases from J, with 12 bases between. Per germline, CDR1 SGDLS and CDR2 YYNGEE. Note on this clone: Its antigen is not known.

The sample comprised naive CD8+ T cells from PBMCs. This clonotype was obtained from a young man in good health. Some clones in this sample may be carry-over from other donors' samples. This chain links TRBV9 with TRBJ2-7; D ambiguous. CDR3 region: CASSASSRAYEQYF. CDR3 DNA: TGTGCCAGCAGCGCTTCTTCTAGGGCCTACGAGCAGTACTTC.